The T cell receptor beta chain under discussion was sequenced for a study of blood T cell repertoires in COVID-19. The overall study: From the United States, Italy and Spain came samples of acute and convalescent COVID-19. PBMCs, B-cell-depleted T cells, or T cells provided the cDNA or gDNA that made up the material.

Trimming left V 0 bases short and J 8 bases short, with 6 bases between. Germline V lookup: CDR1 SGHRS, CDR2 YFSETQ. The CDR3 length is 13 residues. How the authors handled the data: From reference gene primer amplification, estimates of nucleated cell counts were derived. Libraries were prepared by immunoSEQ multiplex PCR; TCRdb keeps only in-frame clonotypes and omits some of them. That table gives V, J and clone size, and the DNA gave D and trimming. The sample includes approximately 45,000 clones, more than 75% seen only once; the top ten take roughly 4.3%. This clone was observed once. The source material was peripheral blood. The sequence was collected from a man in his forties with COVID-19, enrolled during active disease. The chain joins TRBV5-1 to TRBJ1-6; D not resolved. The CDR3 reads CASSLGEDSPLHF. CDR3 nucleotides: TGCGCCAGCAGCTTGGGCGAGGATTCACCCCTCCACTTT.